This TCR beta chain emerged from a study of tissue T cells after allogeneic stem cell transplantation. This research-autopsy study prospectively enrolled adult allogeneic hematopoietic cell transplant recipients with steroid-refractory graft-versus-host disease. Profiling relied on immunoSEQ multiplex PCR, and the TCRdb table lists in-frame clones only, not all of them. Of some 4,000 clones in the sample, around 80% were seen once. This CDR3 has 15 residues. J was trimmed by 4 bases and V by 3 bases; bases with no gene match: 7. Per germline, CDR1 KGHSH and CDR2 LQKENI. This chain joins TRBV18 and TRBJ2-5; TRBD1 matches 8 bases. The input for sequencing was esophageal tissue, taken at autopsy. The sequence was obtained from an older male patient with steroid-refractory graft-versus-host disease after an allogeneic stem cell transplant. Certain T cells may be donor cells from the graft. The CDR3 here is CASSPFGGQGETQYF. DNA of the CDR3: TGTGCCAGCTCACCTTTCGGCGGACAGGGAGAGACCCAGTACTTC.